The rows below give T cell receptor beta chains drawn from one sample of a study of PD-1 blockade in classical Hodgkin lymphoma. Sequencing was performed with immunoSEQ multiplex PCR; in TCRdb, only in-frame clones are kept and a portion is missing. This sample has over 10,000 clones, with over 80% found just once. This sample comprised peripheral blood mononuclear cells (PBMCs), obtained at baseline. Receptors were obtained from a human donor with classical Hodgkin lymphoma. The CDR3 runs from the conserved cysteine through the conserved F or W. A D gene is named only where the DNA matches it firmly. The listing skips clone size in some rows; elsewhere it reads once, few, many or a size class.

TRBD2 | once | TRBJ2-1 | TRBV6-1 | TGTGCCAGCAGTGTACTAGCGGGAGGAGGGGATGAGCAGTTCTTC | CASSVLAGGGDEQFF
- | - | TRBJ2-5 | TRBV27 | TGTGCCAGCAGTTTTTCCAGGGGACAAGAGACCCAGTACTTC | CASSFSRGQETQYF
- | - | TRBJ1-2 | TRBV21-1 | TGTGCCAGCAGCAAGGGACAAATCTATGGCTACACCTTC | CASSKGQIYGYTF
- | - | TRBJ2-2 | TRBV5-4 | TGTGCCAGCAGCTTGGGACGGGTTAGCGGGGAGCTGTTTTTT | CASSLGRVSGELFF
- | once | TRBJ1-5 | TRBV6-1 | TGTGCCAGCAGTGAGCCCGGGGGGTTTAGCAATCAGCCCCAGCATTTT | CASSEPGGFSNQPQHF
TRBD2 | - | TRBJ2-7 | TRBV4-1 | TGCGCCAGCAGCCAACAACCGGGACTAGCGACCTACGAGCAGTACTTC | CASSQQPGLATYEQYF
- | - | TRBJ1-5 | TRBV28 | TGTGCCAGCAGGCCCTCCCTCTTGGGCCGAAGGAGCAATCAGCCCCAGCATTTT | CASRPSLLGRRSNQPQHF
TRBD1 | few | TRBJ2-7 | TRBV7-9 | TGTGCCACCTTTCGGGCGGGGACAGGGGGCTACGAGCAGTACTTC | CATFRAGTGGYEQYF
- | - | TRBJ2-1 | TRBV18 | TGTGCCAGCTCACGCAACGTATACAATGAGCAGTTCTTC | CASSRNVYNEQFF
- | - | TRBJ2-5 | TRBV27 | TGTGCCAGCAGTCGCTTCGGTGCAGGGGAAGAGACCCAGTACTTC | CASSRFGAGEETQYF
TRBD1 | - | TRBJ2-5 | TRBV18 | TGTGCCAGCTCACCACTATCAGGGGGCGAGACCCAGTACTTC | CASSPLSGGETQYF
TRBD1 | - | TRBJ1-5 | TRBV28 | TGTGCCAGCAGCGGACAGGGGAATCAGCCCCAGCATTTT | CASSGQGNQPQHF
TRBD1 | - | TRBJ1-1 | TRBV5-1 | TGCGCCAGCAGCCCAAGACAGGGGGCGGTCAACACTGAAGCTTTCTTT | CASSPRQGAVNTEAFF
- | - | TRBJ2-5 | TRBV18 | TGTGCCAGCTCACCACAATCAATATTAGAGACCCAGTACTTC | CASSPQSILETQYF
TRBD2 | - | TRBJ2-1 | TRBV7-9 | TGTGCCAGCAGCTTAGGTTGGCTAGCGGAAACCTACAATGAGCAGTTCTTC | CASSLGWLAETYNEQFF
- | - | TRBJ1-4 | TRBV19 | TGTGCCAGTAGTCGGCGAGGGATTAATGAAAAACTGTTTTTT | CASSRRGINEKLFF
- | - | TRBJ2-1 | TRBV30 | TGTGCCTGGAGTGCGAATGGGCTAGCCCACTACAATGAGCAGTTCTTC | CAWSANGLAHYNEQFF
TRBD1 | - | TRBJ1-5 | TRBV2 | TGTGCCAGCAGGGGGACAGGGAATCAGCCCCAGCATTTT | CASRGTGNQPQHF
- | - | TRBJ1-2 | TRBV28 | TGTGCCAGCAGTTTAAGAGGGACTGCGGCTAACTATGGCTACACCTTC | CASSLRGTAANYGYTF
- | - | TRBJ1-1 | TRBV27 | TGTGCCAGCAGTTTATCGTTGGGGGGAAAAGCTTTCTTT | CASSLSLGGKAFF
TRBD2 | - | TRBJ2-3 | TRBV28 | TGTGCCAGCAGTCCACGGTGGGGTAGCGGGAGGGCCTTTGTTACGCAGTATTTT | CASSPRWGSGRAFVTQYF
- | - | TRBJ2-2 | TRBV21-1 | TGTGCCAGCAGCTCCCTTCCGACCGGGGAGCTGTTTTTT | CASSSLPTGELFF
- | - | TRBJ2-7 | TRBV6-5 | TGTGCCAGCAGTCCCTGGACGGAATCCTACGAGCAGTACTTC | CASSPWTESYEQYF
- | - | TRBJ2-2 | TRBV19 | TGTGCCAGTAGTATCTGGAATAACGGCGGGGAGCTGTTTTTT | CASSIWNNGGELFF
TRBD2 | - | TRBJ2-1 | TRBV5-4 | TGTGCCAGCAGCGCGACTAGCGGGAATTTCTACAATGAGCAGTTCTTC | CASSATSGNFYNEQFF
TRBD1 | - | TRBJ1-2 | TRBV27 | TGTGCCAGCAGTACAAGACAGGGGTATGGCTACACCTTC | CASSTRQGYGYTF
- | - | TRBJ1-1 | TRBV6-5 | TGTGCCAGCAGGTGGGGGGGATTAGGCACTGAAGCTTTCTTT | CASRWGGLGTEAFF
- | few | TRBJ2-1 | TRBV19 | TGTGCCAGTAGCCGGACACTCTACAATGAGCAGTTCTTC | CASSRTLYNEQFF
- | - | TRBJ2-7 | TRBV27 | TGTGCCAGCAGTCGCGCAACCTCCTACGAGCAGTACTTC | CASSRATSYEQYF
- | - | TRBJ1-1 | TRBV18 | TGTGCCAGCTCACCGGGGATGAACACTGAAGCTTTCTTT | CASSPGMNTEAFF
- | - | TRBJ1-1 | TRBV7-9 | TGTGCCAGCAGCACAAGGGACACCTCTGAAGCTTTCTTT | CASSTRDTSEAFF
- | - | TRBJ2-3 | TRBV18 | TGTGCCAGCTCACCTCGATCAGGGACAGATACGCAGTATTTT | CASSPRSGTDTQYF
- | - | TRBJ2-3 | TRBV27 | TGTGCCAGCAGTTTATTTGAGACTGCTTTAGGCACAGATACGCAGTATTTT | CASSLFETALGTDTQYF
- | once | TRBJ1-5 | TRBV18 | TGTGCCAGCTCATCAACCTCGGGGTCCGGACACCGGGCTGATAAGCCCCAGCATTTT | CASSSTSGSGHRADKPQHF
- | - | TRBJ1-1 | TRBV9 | TGTGCCAGCAGCGTAAACCCGGGCCCGGACACTGAAGCTTTCTTT | CASSVNPGPDTEAFF
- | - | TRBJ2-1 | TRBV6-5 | TGTGCCAGCAGTTCCAAGCGCCTGGGACACCGCAATGAGCAGTTCTTC | CASSSKRLGHRNEQFF
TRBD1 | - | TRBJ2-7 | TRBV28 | TGTGCCAGCAGTTTAATGTCCGGGACAGGCCCAAACGAGCAGTACTTC | CASSLMSGTGPNEQYF
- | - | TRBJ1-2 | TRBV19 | TGTGCCAGTAGTAGGGACGCCGAGGGCTATGGCTACACCTTC | CASSRDAEGYGYTF
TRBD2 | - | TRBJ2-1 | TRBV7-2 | TGTGCCAGCAGCTTAGGGGTTCCAGCGGGAGTCCGAGAGCAGTTCTTC | CASSLGVPAGVREQFF
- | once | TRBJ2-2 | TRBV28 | TGTGCCAGCAGTCCCCCTTCGAGGGTCGGGGAGCTGTTTTTT | CASSPPSRVGELFF
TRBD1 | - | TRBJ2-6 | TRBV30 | TGTGCCTGGGGGGACAGGGCCTACGGGGCCAACGTCCTGACTTTC | CAWGDRAYGANVLTF
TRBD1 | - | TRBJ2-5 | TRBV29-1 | TGCAGCGTAGAGACAGGGGGAAAGACCCAGTACTTC | CSVETGGKTQYF
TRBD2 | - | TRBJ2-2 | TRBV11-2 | TGTGCCAGCAGCTTACTAGCGGGAGACACCGGGGAGCTGTTTTTT | CASSLLAGDTGELFF
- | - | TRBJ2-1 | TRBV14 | TGTGCCAGCAGCCCGGGACTGGGCAATGAGCAGTTCTTC | CASSPGLGNEQFF
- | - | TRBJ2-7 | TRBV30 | TGTGCCTGGAAGTATACTCTCGACTCCTACGAGCAGTACTTC | CAWKYTLDSYEQYF
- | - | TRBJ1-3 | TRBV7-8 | TGTGCCAGCAGCTTAGCTACGGAATTAATTTACTCTGGAAACACCATATATTTT | CASSLATELIYSGNTIYF
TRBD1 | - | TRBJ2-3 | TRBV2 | TGTGCCAGCAGGACAGGGCGTGGGGCAGATACGCAGTATTTT | CASRTGRGADTQYF
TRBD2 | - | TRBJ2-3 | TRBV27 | TGTGCCAGACGTGCGGGAGACCCAGATACGCAGTATTTT | CARRAGDPDTQYF